Sequencing of this T cell receptor (beta chain) was carried out in a study of T cell responses to AZD1222 COVID-19 vaccine. Study results and limitations: Only a handful of individuals given AZD1222 were seropositive at baseline. Two AZD1222 doses significantly raised spike-specific TCR breadth and depth over controls. Nearly half of unique spike-specific TCRs reportedly avoided B.1.351 and B.1.1.7 mutated regions.

Assay used: immunoSEQ multiplex PCR; TCRdb lists only in-frame clones, some missing. The profile covers 85,000 to 90,000 clones, with less than 90% appearing a single time and approximately 5.2% taken by the ten largest. In regard to this clone: The antigen remains unidentified.

CDR1 SGHRS and CDR2 YFSETQ come from the germline V gene. This CDR3 has 15 residues. With V trimmed by 7 bases and J by 0 bases, 4 bases remained unmatched. This sample comprised peripheral blood, obtained 28 days after the second AZD1222 dose. The chain joins TRBV5-1 to TRBJ2-2, with 9 bases fitting TRBD1. The receptor was isolated from an adult who received the AZD1222 COVID-19 vaccine. Written as DNA, the CDR3 is TGCGCCAGCCAGGGGGACAGGGCGAACACCGGGGAGCTGTTTTTT. Its protein product is CASQGDRANTGELFF.